Sequencing of this T cell receptor (beta chain) was carried out in a study of CD4 T cells in relation to SARS-CoV-2 and coronaviruses. Background on the study: After less than eleven days of antigen culture, PBMC TCR beta CDR3s were sequenced. No peptide or an HIV-1 Nef peptide pool served as negative control. The HLA restriction of the shared crossreactive spike epitopes was mapped.

Profiling relied on immunoSEQ multiplex PCR, and the TCRdb table lists in-frame clones only, not all of them. Of around 15,000 clones listed, about four fifths are singletons. Notes on this clone: Its antigen is not known.

The CDR3 covers 14 residues. The ends lost 5 bases at V and 2 bases at J; junction bases unmatched: 3. Per the germline V gene, CDR1 is LGHNT and CDR2 is FRNRAP. CD4+ T cells from unexposed donors were obtained before the COVID-19 pandemic (2011-2018). CD4+ T cells were isolated from the cells after roughly 11 days of culture. Cells permitting, SARS-CoV-2 S/N and four cold-coronavirus spikes were tested on unexposed-donor CD4+ T cells. The chain employs TRBV12-5 and TRBJ2-7; 10 nucleotides line up with TRBD1. The sequencing input was CD4+ T cells from PBMCs, cultured in vitro. This receptor was obtained from a human donor in good health. CDR3 region: CASGAGQGTYEQYF. DNA of the CDR3: TGTGCTAGTGGTGCGGGACAGGGGACCTACGAGCAGTACTTC.